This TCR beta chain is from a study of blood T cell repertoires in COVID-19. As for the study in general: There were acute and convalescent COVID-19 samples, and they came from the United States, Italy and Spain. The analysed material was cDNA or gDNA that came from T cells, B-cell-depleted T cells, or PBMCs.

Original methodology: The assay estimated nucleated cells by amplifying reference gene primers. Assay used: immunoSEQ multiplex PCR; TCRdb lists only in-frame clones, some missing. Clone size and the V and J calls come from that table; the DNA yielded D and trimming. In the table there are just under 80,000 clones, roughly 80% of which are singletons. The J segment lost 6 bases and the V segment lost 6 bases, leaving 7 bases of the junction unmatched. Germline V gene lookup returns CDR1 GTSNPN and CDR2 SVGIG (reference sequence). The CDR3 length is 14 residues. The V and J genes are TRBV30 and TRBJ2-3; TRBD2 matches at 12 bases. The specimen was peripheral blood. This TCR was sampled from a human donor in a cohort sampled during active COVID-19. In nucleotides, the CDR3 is TGTGCCTGTCCTAGCGGGGGGGCCCCCGATACGCAGTATTTT. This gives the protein CACPSGGAPDTQYF.